This T cell receptor (beta chain) was obtained from a study of shared clonotypes between healthy human individuals (dated by TCRdb to 2018 to 2021). Describing the broader study: The cohort comprised two women and a few men aged 18 to 49 years. For each donor, CD4 naive and CD4 memory were each run on three plates, CD8 naive on two plates, and CD8 memory on one plate. The study deeply sequenced blood TCR repertoires of five healthy adults to estimate repertoire size and the extent of clonotype sharing between individuals. To increase sequencing depth and limit assay-specific biases, TCR repertoire library preparation and sequencing were carried out by different laboratories using diverse techniques. Each donor's leukapheresis produced roughly between roughly 0.9 and 9 billion PBMCs. Here is what the overall study found, with its caveats: Naive subsets generally had larger estimated clonotype richness than memory subsets. Based on pairwise subsampling, the degree of clonotype sharing among donors was expected to be affected by sequencing depth. Sampling was limited to blood, and TCR repertoires in tissue likely differ from TCR repertoires in blood. Rarefaction of sorted-subset datasets indicated incomplete sequencing despite the large sequencing depth. Because the study included a small number of donors, the genetic and exposure-history diversity represented was limited. Sharing across a few donors was observed for approximately 4.6% of naive CD4, 3% to 3.5% of naive CD8, about 2.3% of memory CD4, and over 0.3% of memory CD8 clonotypes. Compared with non-shared clonotypes, the clonotypes found in all four sorted-subset donors had higher generation probabilities.

Using the deep immunoSEQ assay, TCR CDR3 regions were amplified from genomic DNA by multiplex PCR. Genomic DNA extracted from each cell subset was distributed evenly over all wells of several immunoSEQ 96-well plates, and each plate served as one replicate. Each replicate PCR for sorted subsets received roughly 0.2 ug genomic DNA, equal to tens of thousands of T cell genomes. Purified libraries were quantified with a Qubit 3.0 fluorometer, sized on a Bioanalyzer 2100, and re-quantified with the KAPA Library Quantification kit. Each immunoSEQ 96-well plate was sequenced on its own single-read 150-cycle Illumina NextSeq 550 flow cell. In the paper's pipeline: Because only junctional sequences without quality scores were contained in the immunoSEQ output, filtering matching that applied to full-length reads could not be performed. To assign V/J genes and CDR3, sequences were annotated against IMGT germline references using PyIR, a Python wrapper for IgBLAST v1.9. Reads were filtered out if the reads had weak V/J assignments (E-value above 1e-6), no CDR3, stop codons, out-of-frame junctions, or ambiguous translated residues. V3J clonotypes were defined as sequences sharing an identical inferred V gene, J gene, and CDR3 amino acid sequence. To compute the percentage overlap between repertoires, the number of shared unique clonotypes was divided by the size of the smaller repertoire. RTK rarefaction, the Chao1 estimator, and Recon v2.1 estimates of unobserved clonotypes were used to assess repertoire richness. Generation probabilities for all TCRbeta clonotypes obtained by the gDNA method from a handful of donors were computed using OLGA. TCRdb took over this immuneACCESS table, retaining in-frame rearrangements with V and J assigned. Such tables are incomplete; in checked studies, under half of the missing clones stem from an unresolved V gene, and the remainder is unexplained. V, J and clone size reflect that table, while D and trimming were determined from the DNA. The sample contains 2 million to 2.5 million clones, 85% to 95% of them found a single time. The ten biggest clones cover around 1.1% of the sample.

The V end gives up 2 bases and the J end 5 bases, leaving 8 bases in the junction not matched to a gene. The CDR3 starts with the cysteine, ends with the phenylalanine, and has 16 residues. This entry keeps only the CDR3 DNA: 48 bases, framed from base 1. CDR1 SEHNR and CDR2 FQNEAQ were looked up in the germline V gene (reference sequence). For the CD8 naive samples, CD45RO-negative cells were positively selected for CCR7, yielding a CD45RA+CCR7+ population from which TemRA cells were excluded. Donors were healthy HIV-negative adults with no recently reported acute infections or vaccinations. Every donor was a Caucasian adult living in Nashville, Tennessee, USA. Blood was collected by leukapheresis, and PBMCs were isolated by Ficoll-Histopaque density gradient centrifugation and then cryopreserved in liquid nitrogen vapor phase. Analytical flow cytometry was used to check the purity and quantity of each magnetically sorted T cell population. Genomic DNA was isolated from each sorted fraction and quantified by UV absorbance on a Nanodrop 2000c.

As regards this clone: The antigen this receptor binds is unknown. Base qualities are not provided; no much larger clone lies one nucleotide away.

Recombination joined TRBV7-9 with TRBJ2-3; the junction holds 9 bases that match TRBD2. Sequenced material: naive CD8+ T cells sorted from blood. The cell subset or site label, read with the paper, signifies: CD45RA+CCR7+. The TCR was taken from a man aged 18 to 30 in good health. CDR3 sequence: CASSLSAGGVEDTQYF. Here is the DNA: TGTGCCAGCAGCTTATCAGCGGGAGGAGTGGAAGATACGCAGTATTTT.